The clone carrying this T cell receptor (beta chain) came up once. Its antigen remains unidentified. This specimen belongs to a study of shared clonotypes between healthy human individuals. Germline values: CDR1 SGHRS, CDR2 YFSETQ. The CDR3 has 16 residues. Trimming removed 0 bases from V and 3 bases from J; junction bases left unmatched: 4. Study-wide results and caveats: It was the non-shared clonotypes that had lower generation probabilities than clonotypes shared by all four donors.

Each replicate PCR on the sorted subsets used about 220 ng DNA (approximately 33,000 T cell genomes). Generated by immunoSEQ multiplex PCR, the TCRdb table keeps only in-frame clones and is missing some. This table has approximately 530,000 clones, approximately 95% appearing once. The receptor's source is a woman between 25 and 40 years old in good health. The sequenced material came from naive CD4+ T cells sorted from blood. The subset: CD45RA+ positively selected. V usage is TRBV5-1 and J usage is TRBJ2-2; TRBD2 matches at 8 bases. The CDR3 region is CASSLGGGRYTGELFF. CDR3 nucleotides: TGCGCCAGCAGCTTGGGAGGCGGGAGGTACACCGGGGAGCTGTTTTTT. Filled out from reference TRBV5-1 and TRBJ2-2, the complete variable domain reads KAGVTQTPRYLIKTRGQQVTLSCSPISGHRSVSWYQQTPGQGLQFLFEYFSETQRNKGNFPGRFSGRQFSNSRSEMNVSTLELGDSALYLCASSLGGGRYTGELFFGEGSRLTVL.